A single sample is the source of the 20 T cell receptor beta chains below, sequenced in a study of blood T cell repertoires in COVID-19. Assay: immunoSEQ multiplex PCR; the TCRdb copy retains only in-frame clones and omits some. Among around 250,000 clones listed, roughly 80% were seen once. The sample consisted of PBMCs or T cells enriched from blood (not recorded which). The receptors stem from a man aged 50-60 years who had recovered from COVID-19.

Only one count was recorded for this clone. This same CDR3 is encoded by further DNA sequences in the sample. The chain has TRBV5-1 and TRBJ1-5, with D unclear. V dropped 3 bases and J dropped 1 base, with 8 bases sitting between them. In germline, CDR1 is SGHRS, CDR2 YFSETQ. The CDR3 totals 14 residues. The CDR3 DNA reads TGCGCCAGCAGCTCCGGAGGAAGCAATCAGCCCCAGCATTTT. Residues: CASSSGGSNQPQHF.

This clone appeared a single time. V gene TRBV7-8 combines with J gene TRBJ1-4; TRBD1 aligns across 7 bases. V trimming: 5 bases; J trimming: 8 bases; junction bases outside the gene matches: 5. Looked up from germline, CDR1 is SGHVS and CDR2 is FQNEAQ. CDR3 size: 13 residues. DNA for the CDR3: TGTGCCAGCAGCCTAGGGACAGCAGAAAAACTGTTTTTT. Translation: CASSLGTAEKLFF.

This chain joins TRBV11-2 and TRBJ2-7, with 8 bases identical to TRBD2. With 1 base clipped from V and 1 base from J, the junction kept 9 bases outside the gene matches. Germline CDR1 is SGHAT and CDR2 is FQNNGV. This CDR3 is built from 17 residues. CDR3 in DNA: TGTGCCAGCAGCTTAGGGCGAGCGGGAGCCCGGTCCTACGAGCAGTACTTC. It is translated as CASSLGRAGARSYEQYF.

The chain links TRBV27 to TRBJ2-3; tentatively, D is TRBD2 (7 bases). Trimming stripped 8 bases from V and 3 bases from J, with 15 bases between. Per the germline V gene, CDR1 is MNHEY and CDR2 is SMNVEV (reference sequence). There are 14 residues in the CDR3. CDR3 residues: CASGRGRTTDTQYF. The CDR3 nucleotides are TGTGCCAGCGGGAGGGGGAGAACTACAGATACGCAGTATTTT.

CDR3 protein: CASSAGQGRTEAFF. CDR3 coding DNA: TGTGCCAGCAGCGCCGGACAGGGCCGCACTGAAGCTTTCTTT. The chain employs TRBV9 and TRBJ1-1, with TRBD1 matching 8 bases. J was trimmed by 4 bases and V by 3 bases; bases with no gene match: 5. CDR3 length equals 14 residues. CDR1 and CDR2 from the germline V gene are SGDLS and YYNGEE.

The CDR3 reads CATSRDIRTSGSPGDTQYF. The CDR3 DNA follows: TGTGCCACCAGCAGAGATATTCGAACTAGCGGGAGCCCTGGGGATACGCAGTATTTT. The rearrangement links TRBV15 to TRBJ2-3, with TRBD2 matching over 11 bases. Germline assignment: CDR1 LNHNV and CDR2 YYDKDF (reference sequence). This CDR3 has 19 residues. The J segment lost 6 bases and the V segment lost 0 bases, leaving 14 bases of the junction unmatched.

The chain employs TRBV18 and TRBJ2-5; 10 bases map to TRBD1. The germline gives CDR1 KGHSH, CDR2 LQKENI. The CDR3 covers 15 residues. Losses at the gene ends were 6 bases for V and 1 base for J; bases not matched to a gene: 5. The CDR3 sequence: CASSGDRGFQETQYF. The CDR3 coding sequence is TGTGCCAGCTCGGGGGACAGGGGTTTCCAAGAGACCCAGTACTTC.

V gene TRBV18 combines with J gene TRBJ1-5; D not certain. The ends were cut back, 4 bases at V and 7 bases at J, with 11 bases in the middle. The CDR3 consists of 13 residues. The germline gives CDR1 KGHSH, CDR2 LQKENI. The CDR3 here is CASSHSTPQPQHF. In DNA, the CDR3 is TGTGCCAGCTCACATTCGACTCCGCAGCCCCAGCATTTT.

The rearrangement joins TRBV28 to TRBJ1-5, with 7 bases aligning to TRBD1. The V gene's germline CDR1 is MDHEN and CDR2 SYDVKM. There are 15 residues in the CDR3. The trim removed 5 bases at V and 3 bases at J, leaving 7 bases unmatched. CDR3 residues: CASSPRTGINQPQHF. For the CDR3, the DNA is TGTGCCAGCAGTCCTCGGACAGGCATCAATCAGCCCCAGCATTTT.

The table lists this clone with many counts. The V and J genes are TRBV4-2 and TRBJ1-3; TRBD1 matches 12 bases. CDR1 and CDR2 (germline): LGHNA, YNFKEQ. There are 19 residues in the CDR3. The junction had 7 bases not matched to a gene; V was cut back by 1 base and J by 0 bases. This CDR3 reads CASSQAGTGGAGSGNTIYF. Written as DNA, the CDR3 is TGTGCCAGCAGCCAAGCGGGGACAGGGGGCGCGGGCTCTGGAAACACCATATATTTT.

The chain has TRBV12-3 or TRBV12-4 and TRBJ2-7, with a tentative D call TRBD2 (6 bases). The CDR3 is 13 amino acids. Between the trimmed V and J ends, which lost 6 bases and 4 bases, there was a span of 13 bases. As DNA, the CDR3 is TGTGCCAGCAGCCCAGGAGGGAATTACGAGCAGTACTTC. This gives the protein CASSPGGNYEQYF.

The chain carries TRBV6-2 or TRBV6-3 and TRBJ2-1, with D tentatively TRBD2 (5 bases). This CDR3 spans 13 amino acids. The germline V and J ends were trimmed by 6 bases and 7 bases, with 13 bases remaining between them. The germline V gene has CDR1 MNHEY and CDR2 SVGEGT. CDR3: CASSLLVTNEQFF. CDR3 DNA: TGTGCCAGCAGCCTACTAGTGACAAATGAGCAGTTCTTC.

This clone was detected once. The chain has TRBV5-5 and TRBJ2-7, with unresolved D. In germline, CDR1 is SGHKS, CDR2 YYEKEE (reference sequence). Between the trimmed V and J ends, which lost 4 bases and 0 bases, there was a span of 11 bases. CDR3 length equals 14 residues. The CDR3 nucleotides read TGTGCCAGCAGCGTGCGTGGTACCTCCTACGAGCAGTACTTC. It is translated as CASSVRGTSYEQYF. The full variable domain, rest sourced from reference TRBV5-5 and TRBJ2-7, is DAGVTQSPTHLIKTRGQQVTLRCSPISGHKSVSWYQQVLGQGPQFIFQYYEKEERGRGNFPDRFSARQFPNYSSELNVNALLLGDSALYLCASSVRGTSYEQYFGPGTRLTVT.

J is TRBJ2-1 and V is TRBV28; 9 bases are a match to TRBD2. Germline assignment: CDR1 MDHEN and CDR2 SYDVKM. The length of the CDR3 is 17 residues. V was clipped by 6 bases and J by 0 bases; unmatched bases: 9. CDR3 DNA: TGTGCCAGCAGGACTACTAGCGGGCCCAGCTCCTACAATGAGCAGTTCTTC. Its protein is CASRTTSGPSSYNEQFF.

This rearrangement joins TRBV7-3 to TRBJ1-2; 7 nucleotides line up with TRBD1. Germline V gene sequence: CDR1 SGHTA, CDR2 FQGTGA. The CDR3 sequence is 16 residues long. With V trimmed by 5 bases and J by 2 bases, 11 bases remained unmatched. CDR3 sequence (DNA): TGTGCCAGCAGCCTCGCATCGACAGGGACCAACTATGGCTACACCTTC. Translating it yields CASSLASTGTNYGYTF.

This chain uses TRBV7-9 with TRBJ2-7; perhaps TRBD1 as D (6 bases). The CDR3 spans 16 residues. The V end was cut by 6 bases, the J end by 0 bases, with 18 bases between. The germline CDR1 and CDR2 sequences are SEHNR and FQNEAQ (reference sequence). In DNA, the CDR3 is TGTGCCAGCAGTCACCACTCCAGGGGCAGCTCCTACGAGCAGTACTTC. It translates to CASSHHSRGSSYEQYF.

The chain joins TRBV19 to TRBJ2-7, with 10 bases matching TRBD1. J was trimmed by 5 bases and V by 2 bases; bases with no gene match: 9. CDR3 length: 16 amino acids. Germline V gene data show CDR1 as LNHDA and CDR2 as SQIVND (reference sequence). CDR3 loop: CASSIFAGQGLHEQYF. The CDR3 DNA follows: TGTGCCAGTAGTATATTCGCGGGACAGGGGTTACACGAGCAGTACTTC.

The chain combines TRBV18 with TRBJ2-1; D perhaps matches TRBD2 (6 bases). The CDR3 is 14 residues long. The V end lost 6 bases, the J end lost 6 bases, and 15 bases lay between the germline ends. The V gene's germline CDR1 is KGHSH and CDR2 LQKENI. This chain's CDR3 is CASSPRDSGNEQFF. The DNA of the CDR3 is TGTGCCAGCTCCCCCAGAGATAGCGGCAATGAGCAGTTCTTC.

The rearrangement uses TRBV29-1 and TRBJ1-5; D might be TRBD1 (5 bases). The V end lost 4 bases, the J end lost 5 bases, and 12 bases lay between the germline ends. The CDR3 length is 13 residues. The V gene's germline CDR1 is SQVTM and CDR2 ANQGSEA. CDR3 bases: TGCAGCGTTGTGGGGGGTGCTGATCAGCCCCAGCATTTT. Translation gives CSVVGGADQPQHF.

In its sample, this clone was seen a few times. The chain joins TRBV19 to TRBJ1-3; weak D call: TRBD1 (6 bases). The V and J ends lost 4 bases and 7 bases respectively, with 11 bases between them. The length of the CDR3 is 13 residues. CDR1 and CDR2 from the germline V gene are LNHDA and SQIVND (reference sequence). The CDR3 DNA is TGTGCCAGTAGTACCGACAGGTACAACACCATATATTTT. This translates into CASSTDRYNTIYF.